This T cell receptor beta chain derives from a study of beta chain features in type 1 diabetes. Overall study context: The patient and healthy donor groups were comparable for age, gender and cell yields. Points from the study as a whole: A closer apparent resemblance between naive, central memory and Treg TCRB repertoires was seen in patients than in healthy donors. Any PCR bias toward short templates would affect both groups alike. There was a moderate but significant shortening of TCRB CDR3s in all four CD4+ subsets of Type 1 diabetes patients.

Researchers reported sorting CD4+ naive, central memory, regulatory and stem cell-like memory cells via CD45RO/CCR7/CD25/CD127/CD95/CD27. The CDR3 consists of 16 residues. Germline values: CDR1 LNHDA, CDR2 SQIVND (reference sequence). V gave up 4 bases and J gave up 3 bases; unmatched junction bases: 10. Of the isolated RNA, all was reverse transcribed, and so the sequenced material was expressed TCRB transcripts. Using immunoSEQ multiplex PCR, the repertoire was profiled, and TCRdb retains in-frame clones only, with some absent. The sample shows a few hundred thousand clones, approximately 13% of them seen only once. In regard to this clone: Its antigen is not known.

The J gene is TRBJ1-2, the V gene TRBV19, with TRBD1 matching over 8 bases. The source of this sequence is a man younger than 45 with type 1 diabetes. Sequencing was performed on naive CD4+ T cells from blood. CDR3 coding DNA: TGTGCCAGTAGTAACCAGGGGGCCTCTGGGGACTATGGCTACACCTTC. Protein sequence: CASSNQGASGDYGYTF. Using reference TRBV19 and TRBJ1-2 for the parts outside the CDR3, the full variable domain is DGGITQSPKYLFRKEGQNVTLSCEQNLNHDAMYWYRQDPGQGLRLIYYSQIVNDFQKGDIAEGYSVSREKKESFPLTVTSAQKNPTAFYLCASSNQGASGDYGYTFGSGTRLTVV.